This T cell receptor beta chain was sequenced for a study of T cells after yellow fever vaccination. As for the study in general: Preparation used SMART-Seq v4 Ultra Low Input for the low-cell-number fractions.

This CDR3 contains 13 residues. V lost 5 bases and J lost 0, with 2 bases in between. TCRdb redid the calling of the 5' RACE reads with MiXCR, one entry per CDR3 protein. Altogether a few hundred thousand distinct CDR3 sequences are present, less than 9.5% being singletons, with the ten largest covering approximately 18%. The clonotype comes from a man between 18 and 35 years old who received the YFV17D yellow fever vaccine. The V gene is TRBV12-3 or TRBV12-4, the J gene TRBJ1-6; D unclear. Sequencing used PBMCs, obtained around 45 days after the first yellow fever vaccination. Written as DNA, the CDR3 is TGTGCCAGCAGTAGCTCCTATAATTCACCCCTCCACTTT. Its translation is CASSSSYNSPLHF.